This T cell receptor (beta chain) was captured in a study of T cells in Graves' hyperthyroidism and ophthalmopathy. Broader study findings: Blood samples included most of the expanded thyroid clonotypes exceeding 0.001.

This clonotype was picked up many times. Antigen unknown. This CDR3 is 18 amino acids long. Per germline, CDR1 DFQATT and CDR2 SNEGSKA (reference sequence). V was trimmed by 7 bases and J by 5 bases, leaving 30 bases between them. RNA transcripts gave rise to amplified TCR beta CDR3 regions. HTBI primers were the set used in a first-round RT-PCR of the TCR CDR3. One entry per CDR3 protein results from TCRdb running MiXCR on the multiplex PCR reads. The sample contains roughly 300,000 distinct CDR3 sequences, more than 11% of which appear only once. V and J are TRBV20-1 and TRBJ2-1; D might be TRBD1 or TRBD2, each matching 5 bases. The sequence was obtained from a woman aged 30 to 39 with Graves' hyperthyroidism. What was sequenced was blood. The CDR3 reads CSERVTRGGGERDNEQFF. CDR3 nucleotides: TGCAGTGAAAGAGTGACCCGGGGCGGTGGAGAGAGGGACAATGAGCAGTTCTTC.